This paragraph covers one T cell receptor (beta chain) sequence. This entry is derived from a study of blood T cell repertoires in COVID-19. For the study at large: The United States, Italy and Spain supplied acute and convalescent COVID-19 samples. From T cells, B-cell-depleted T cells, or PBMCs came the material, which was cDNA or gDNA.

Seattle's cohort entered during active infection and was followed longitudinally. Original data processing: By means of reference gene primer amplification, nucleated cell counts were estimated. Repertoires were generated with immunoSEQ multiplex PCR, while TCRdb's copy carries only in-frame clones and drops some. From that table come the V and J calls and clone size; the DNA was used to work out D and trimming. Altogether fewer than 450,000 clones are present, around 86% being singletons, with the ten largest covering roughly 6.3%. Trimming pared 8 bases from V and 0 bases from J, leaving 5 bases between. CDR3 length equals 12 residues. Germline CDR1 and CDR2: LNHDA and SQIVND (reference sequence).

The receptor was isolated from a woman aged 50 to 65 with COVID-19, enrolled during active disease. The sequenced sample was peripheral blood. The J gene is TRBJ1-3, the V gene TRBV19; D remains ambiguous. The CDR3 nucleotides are TGTGCCAGTCAGTACTCTGGAAACACCATATATTTT. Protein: CASQYSGNTIYF.